The clone carrying this T cell receptor (beta chain) was recorded many times. This sample stems from a study of T-cell reconstitution after alpha-beta-depleted transplantation in children. V lost 5 bases, J lost 1 base, and 14 bases lay in between. Germline V CDR1 and CDR2: LNHDA, SQIVND (reference sequence). The CDR3 contains 15 residues. The TCRbeta library was prepared with unique molecular identifiers. TCRdb called the PCR reads again in MiXCR, with one record for every CDR3 protein. The sample carries about 610,000 distinct CDR3 sequences, roughly a tenth recorded once. The source of this sequence is a human donor who donated a stem cell graft to a child with acute myeloid leukemia. The J gene is TRBJ1-1, the V gene TRBV19, with D maybe TRBD1 (6 bases). Sequencing was performed on PBMCs from the stem cell graft donor, taken from the stem cell graft. CDR3 DNA sequence: TGTGCCAGTAGTGCTACAGGGATTTCGAACACTGAAGCTTTCTTT. The encoded protein is CASSATGISNTEAFF.